The present T cell receptor (beta chain) was sequenced within a study of T cells in localized non-small cell lung cancer. Concerning this clone: The antigen is undetermined.

There are 15 residues in the CDR3. CDR1 is SGHNT and CDR2 is YENEEA in the germline V gene. V shed 4 bases, J shed 6 bases, and the junction held 4 bases outside the gene matches. TCRdb keeps only in-frame clones here, not all; method: immunoSEQ multiplex PCR. The data contain approximately 21,000 clones, 85% to 90% of them singletons. Findings and caveats of the study: As only one tumor region underwent sequencing, heterogeneity remains possible. There was higher T cell clonality in uninvolved adjacent lung than in tumor, and it was highest there. Of the top 100 tumor clones, median around 62 were in adjacent lung, some 30 among its top 100.

The chain joins TRBV11-3 to TRBJ2-5, with 14 bases lining up with TRBD2. This TCR was sampled from a male donor aged 60 or older with stage I lung adenocarcinoma. The sample consisted of peripheral blood, taken before any cancer treatment. CDR3 in amino acids: CASSSGTSGSKTQYF. CDR3 DNA sequence: TGTGCCAGCAGCTCCGGGACTAGCGGGAGTAAGACCCAGTACTTC.